Sequencing of this T cell receptor beta chain was carried out in a study of blood T cell repertoires in COVID-19 (dated by TCRdb to 2020 to 2021). Broadly, across the study: Samples from collaborators originated in the United States, Italy and Spain and spanned both the acute and convalescent phases of COVID-19. The material from the prospective study consisted of cDNA or gDNA derived from T cells, B-cell-depleted T cells, or PBMCs. The samples were drawn from two sources: the first 160 participants of the ongoing ImmuneRACE study, and 950 to 1,500 subjects contributed by 6 global collaborators. Deeply sampled blood TCRbeta repertoires from subjects exposed to, actively infected with, or recovered from COVID-19 were included in the dataset. The repertoires were made available in a free public database intended to serve as a resource for research on the immune response to SARS-CoV-2. Where available, HLA class I and class II types were taken from metadata supplied by the sample provider and were not determined by assay-based typing. A de-identified subject ID, COVID-19 status, age in years and sex were almost always included in the sample metadata.

In regard to this clone: No antigen is known for it. No base-level quality is on record; no much larger clone is a single base apart.

Broad study findings and their caveats: The amount of clinical and demographic metadata varied by source and participant and was provided uncurated.

In the prospective study, participants were 18 to 89 years old, resided in about 25 geographic areas of the United States, and were enrolled through a virtual design. In the prospective study, participants were assigned to cohorts based on the clinical history participants reported in a screening survey and a study questionnaire. In the prospective study, mobile phlebotomists collected whole blood, serum and a nasopharyngeal or oropharyngeal swab from each participant. Over an approximately 2-month period, participants in the prospective study had the option of providing additional blood draws and questionnaires. Prospective study blood samples were shipped either frozen or at room temperature before DNA extraction. V sheds 4 bases and J sheds 3 bases, leaving 13 bases between their ends. The CDR3 numbers 14 residues from cysteine through phenylalanine. Kept here is only the CDR3 DNA, which spans 42 bases and is read in frame from base 1. CDR1 and CDR2, looked up from the germline V gene (reference sequence), are MNHNY and SVGAGI.

TCRbeta CDR3 regions were amplified from genomic DNA by means of the immunoSEQ Assay, a bias-controlled multiplex PCR. The original pipeline was this. The number of nucleated cells in each sample was estimated by amplification of reference gene primers within the assay. To quantify the absolute abundance of each unique TCRbeta CDR3 rearrangement, sequence reads were collapsed and filtered. For each sample, productive Simpson clonality was calculated by taking the square root of Simpson's diversity index across productive rearrangements. TCRdb stores this immuneACCESS table with in-frame sequences only. Part of the clones is absent; in the studies checked, under half of the shortfall reflects unresolved V genes, and no reason is known for the rest. That table furnishes V, J and clone size, whereas the DNA furnished D and trimming. This sample lists around 230,000 clones; approximately 90% were detected once. The top ten hold around a tenth of the sample.

The receptor chain draws on TRBV6-6 and TRBJ2-7, with TRBD1 tentatively as D gene (6 bases match). Sequenced input: PBMCs or T cells enriched from blood (not recorded which). The clonotype was recovered from a man younger than 35 with acute COVID-19. The CDR3 sequence is CASSLQGGHYEQYF. The bases are TGTGCCAGCAGTTTACAGGGTGGGCACTACGAGCAGTACTTC.